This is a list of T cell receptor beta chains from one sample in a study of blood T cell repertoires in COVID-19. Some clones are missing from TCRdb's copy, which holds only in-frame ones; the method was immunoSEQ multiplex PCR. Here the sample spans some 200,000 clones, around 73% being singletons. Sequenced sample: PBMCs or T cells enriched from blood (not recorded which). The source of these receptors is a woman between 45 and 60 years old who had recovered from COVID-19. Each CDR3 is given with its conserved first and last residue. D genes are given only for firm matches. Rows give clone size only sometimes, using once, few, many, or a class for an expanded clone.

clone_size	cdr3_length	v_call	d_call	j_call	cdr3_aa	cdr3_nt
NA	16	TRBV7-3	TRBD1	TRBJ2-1	CASSPYGTVSYNEQFF	TGTGCCAGCAGCCCCTACGGGACAGTTTCCTACAATGAGCAGTTCTTC
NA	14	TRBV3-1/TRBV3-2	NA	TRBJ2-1	CASSPRPTRDEQFF	TGTGCCAGCAGCCCGCGCCCGACTAGGGATGAGCAGTTCTTC
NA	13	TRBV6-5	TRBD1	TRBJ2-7	CASRAGQGYEQYF	TGTGCCAGCAGGGCGGGACAGGGTTACGAGCAGTACTTC
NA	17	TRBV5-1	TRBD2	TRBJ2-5	CASSTTSGTSGQETQYF	TGCGCCAGCAGTACCACCTCCGGGACTAGCGGCCAAGAGACCCAGTACTTC
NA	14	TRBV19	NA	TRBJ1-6	CASSMGQPNSPLHF	TGTGCCAGTAGTATGGGACAACCAAATTCACCCCTCCACTTT
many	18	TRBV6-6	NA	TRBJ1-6	CASSPQGRRGSYNSPLHF	TGTGCCAGCAGTCCTCAGGGGAGAAGAGGCTCCTATAATTCACCCCTCCACTTT
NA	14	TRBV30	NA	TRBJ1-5	CAWSEGIISQPQHF	TGTGCCTGGAGTGAGGGGATTATCTCGCAGCCCCAGCATTTT
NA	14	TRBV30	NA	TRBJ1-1	CAWRAVVKNTEAFF	TGTGCCTGGAGGGCCGTCGTCAAGAACACTGAAGCTTTCTTT
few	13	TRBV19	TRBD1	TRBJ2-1	CASSRTGGNEQFF	TGTGCCAGTAGTAGGACAGGGGGGAATGAGCAGTTCTTC
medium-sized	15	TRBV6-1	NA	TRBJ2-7	CASSETLGDSYEQYF	TGTGCCAGCAGTGAAACGCTAGGGGACTCCTACGAGCAGTACTTC
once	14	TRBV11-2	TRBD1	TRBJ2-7	CASSFGTGLYEQYF	TGTGCCAGCAGCTTCGGGACAGGGTTGTACGAGCAGTACTTC
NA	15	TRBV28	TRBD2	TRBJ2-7	CASTVGAGGSYEQYF	TGTGCCAGCACCGTCGGGGCGGGAGGGTCCTACGAGCAGTACTTC
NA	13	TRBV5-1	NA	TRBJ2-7	CASSLIPGDEQYF	TGCGCCAGCAGCTTAATTCCCGGGGACGAGCAGTACTTC
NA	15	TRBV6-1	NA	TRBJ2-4	CASSETRWTKNIQYF	TGTGCCAGCAGTGAGACACGGTGGACCAAAAACATTCAGTACTTC
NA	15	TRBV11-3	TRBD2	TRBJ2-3	CASTPTSGPTDTQYF	TGTGCCAGCACCCCGACTAGCGGACCCACAGATACGCAGTATTTT
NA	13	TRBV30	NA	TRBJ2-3	CAVGRGSTDTQYF	TGTGCCGTAGGGCGGGGTAGCACAGATACGCAGTATTTT
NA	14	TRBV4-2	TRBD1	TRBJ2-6	CASTGTAGANVLTF	TGTGCCAGCACAGGGACAGCTGGGGCCAACGTCCTGACTTTC
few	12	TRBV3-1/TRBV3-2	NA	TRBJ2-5	CASSPQQETQYF	TGTGCCAGCAGCCCCCAACAAGAGACCCAGTACTTC
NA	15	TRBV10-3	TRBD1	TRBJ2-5	CASTATGGAGETQYF	TGTGCCAGCACCGCTACAGGGGGCGCGGGGGAGACCCAGTACTTC
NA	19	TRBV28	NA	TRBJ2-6	CASSTPTLYRVSGANVLTF	TGTGCCAGCAGTACCCCCACCCTGTACAGGGTCTCTGGGGCCAACGTCCTGACTTTC